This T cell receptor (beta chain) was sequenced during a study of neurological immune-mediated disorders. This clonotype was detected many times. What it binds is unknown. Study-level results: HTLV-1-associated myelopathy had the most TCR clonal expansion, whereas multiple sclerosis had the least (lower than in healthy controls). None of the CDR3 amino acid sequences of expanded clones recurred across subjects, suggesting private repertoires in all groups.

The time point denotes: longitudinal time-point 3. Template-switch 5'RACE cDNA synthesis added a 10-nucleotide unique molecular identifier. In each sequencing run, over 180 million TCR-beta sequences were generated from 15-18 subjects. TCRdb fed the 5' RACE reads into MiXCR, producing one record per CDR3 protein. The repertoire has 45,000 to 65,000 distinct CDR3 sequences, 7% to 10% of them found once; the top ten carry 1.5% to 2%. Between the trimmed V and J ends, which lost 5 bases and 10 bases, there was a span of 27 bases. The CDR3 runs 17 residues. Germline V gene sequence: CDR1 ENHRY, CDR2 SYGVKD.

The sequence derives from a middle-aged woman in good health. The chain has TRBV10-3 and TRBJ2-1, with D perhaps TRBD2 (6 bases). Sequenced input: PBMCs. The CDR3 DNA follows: TGTGCCATCAGTCCTACTGTTAACCCGGTCGGTGGGAGGGAGCAGTTCTTC. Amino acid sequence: CAISPTVNPVGGREQFF.